The 24 T cell receptor beta chains below come from one sample, sequenced in a study of identical twins. TCRdb reprocessed the 5' RACE reads with MiXCR, giving one entry per CDR3 protein. Here the sample spans 460,000 or so distinct CDR3 sequences, about 14% being singletons. The same data also went into a second study, on yellow fever vaccine responses in identical twins.

Source material: CD4+ T cells sorted from blood. All receptors come from a woman between 18 and 29 years old in good health.

The chain links TRBV6-5 to TRBJ1-5; D not resolved. The germline V gene has CDR1 MNHEY and CDR2 SVGAGI. This CDR3 is built from 13 residues. V shed 4 bases and J shed 4 bases, with 8 bases lying between them. The DNA for the CDR3 is TGTGCCAGCAGTTCTTTAACTAATCAGCCCCAGCATTTT. Its protein product is CASSSLTNQPQHF.

Details on this clonotype: A junction end diverges from the germline sequence, so it may reflect a read error. The chain is built from TRBV14 and TRBJ1-1; no reliable D call. The CDR3 consists of 14 residues. Germline loops: CDR1 SGHDN, CDR2 FVKESK. The CDR3 DNA follows: TGTGCCAGCAACCAAGATTCGAACACAGCGGAGGCTTTCTTT. Its protein product is CASNQDSNTAEAFF.

The gene calls are TRBV27 and TRBJ2-3; no clear D. The CDR3 extends over 11 amino acids. Germline V CDR1 and CDR2: MNHEY, SMNVEV (reference sequence). V was clipped by 4 bases and J by 11 bases, with 10 bases between them. The CDR3: CASSSDVMQYF. DNA of the CDR3: TGTGCCAGCAGTTCGGACGTAATGCAGTATTTT.

The table lists this clonotype with a count of one. V gene TRBV7-2 combines with J gene TRBJ2-1; TRBD2 aligns across 8 bases. The germline gives CDR1 SGHTA, CDR2 FQGNSA. The V gene end was trimmed by 4 bases and the J gene end by 8 bases; junction bases not matched to a gene: 13. The CDR3 totals 16 residues. The CDR3 coding sequence is TGTGCCAGCAGCTCGGTAGCCGGGGGGGCTTTCTATGAGCAGTTCTTC. Its protein product is CASSSVAGGAFYEQFF.

V usage is TRBV30 and J usage is TRBJ2-3; D is possibly TRBD1 or TRBD2 (6 bases each). The germline CDR1 and CDR2 sequences are GTSNPN and SVGIG (reference sequence). Deletions cut 0 bases from V and 11 bases from J, with 15 bases between. The CDR3 contains 13 residues. DNA for the CDR3: TGTGCCTGGAGTGTTGGTGGGGGGCCCTGGCAGTATTTT. Translated: CAWSVGGGPWQYF.

The chain is built from TRBV19 and TRBJ2-1; a possible D gene is TRBD2 (6 bases). This CDR3 spans 15 amino acids. Germline V CDR1 and CDR2: LNHDA, SQIVND (reference sequence). V dropped 5 bases and J dropped 8 bases, with 19 bases sitting between them. The CDR3 is CASSVGAGKFDEQFF. The CDR3 DNA reads TGTGCCAGTAGTGTAGGGGCGGGAAAGTTCGATGAGCAGTTCTTC.

This chain joins TRBV12-3 or TRBV12-4 and TRBJ1-4; 10 bases fit TRBD1. This CDR3 comprises 14 residues. J was trimmed by 6 bases and V by 6 bases; bases with no gene match: 4. The DNA of the CDR3 is TGTGCCAGCAGGCCGGGACAGGGGTATGAAAAACTGTTTTTT. It encodes CASRPGQGYEKLFF.

This clonotype has a count of ten or more. At one end the junction does not follow the germline gene, possibly because of a read error. The chain employs TRBV7-7 and TRBJ2-3, with a possible D match to TRBD1 (6 bases). The CDR3 has 13 amino acids. Germline V gene data show CDR1 as SSHAT and CDR2 as FNYEAQ (reference sequence). The CDR3 reads CASSLGGPDTQYF. The DNA of the CDR3 is TGTGCTAGCAGCTTAGGGGGTCCAGATACGCAGTATTTT.

This clonotype was seen only once. The chain couples TRBV11-2 to TRBJ1-1; a possible D gene is TRBD1 (5 bases). The length of the CDR3 is 12 residues. Germline CDR1 SGHAT, CDR2 FQNNGV. Between the trimmed V and J ends, which lost 0 bases and 11 bases, there was a span of 10 bases. The DNA for the CDR3 is TGTGCCAGCAGCTTAGAAGGGACGACGGCTTTCTTT. Amino acid sequence: CASSLEGTTAFF.

This clonotype was counted between two and nine times. This chain uses TRBV7-9 with TRBJ2-7; 12 bases line up with TRBD2. Looked up from germline, CDR1 is SEHNR and CDR2 is FQNEAQ (reference sequence). Trimming at V came to 5 bases and at J to 1 base, leaving 6 bases not matched to a gene. The CDR3 runs 16 residues. CDR3 protein: CASSRTSGIGSYEQYF. CDR3 nucleotide sequence: TGTGCCAGCAGCCGGACTAGCGGGATTGGGTCCTACGAGCAGTACTTC. Variable domain in full (rest from reference TRBV7-9 and TRBJ2-7): DTGVSQNPRHKITKRGQNVTFRCDPISEHNRLYWYRQTLGQGPEFLTYFQNEAQLEKSRLLSDRFSAERPKGSFSTLEIQRTEQGDSAMYLCASSRTSGIGSYEQYFGPGTRLTVT.

This clonotype appeared many times. The gene calls are TRBV5-1 and TRBJ2-1, with a tentative D call TRBD2 (6 bases). The CDR3 has 14 residues. Germline V CDR1 and CDR2: SGHRS, YFSETQ. Deletions cut 3 bases from V and 7 bases from J, with 14 bases between. CDR3 in amino acids: CASSSWTGGNEQFF. Written as DNA, the CDR3 is TGCGCCAGCAGCTCTTGGACCGGAGGGAATGAGCAGTTCTTC.

The sample holds many counts of this clonotype. This chain uses TRBV24-1 with TRBJ2-5; 10 nucleotides align to TRBD2. With V trimmed by 4 bases and J by 5 bases, 12 bases remained unmatched. Germline V gene data show CDR1 as KGHDR and CDR2 as SFDVKD. CDR3 size: 17 residues. Here the CDR3 DNA reads TGTGCCACCAGTGAATCAGCGGGAGGGAGTTTCGGGGAGACCCAGTACTTC. Its protein product is CATSESAGGSFGETQYF.

This clonotype was seen more than once but under ten times. This sequence joins TRBV12-3 or TRBV12-4 and TRBJ2-3, with 7 bases identical to TRBD1. This CDR3 has 16 residues. V was pared by 5 bases and J by 1 base, with 9 bases of the junction left unmatched. The CDR3 loop is CASSPSTGVGTDTQYF. DNA for the CDR3: TGTGCCAGCAGTCCCTCAACAGGGGTTGGCACAGATACGCAGTATTTT.

The chain has TRBV5-1 and TRBJ1-5; D call uncertain. The CDR3 has 14 amino acids. Trimming left V 0 bases short and J 3 bases short, with 7 bases between. CDR1 SGHRS and CDR2 YFSETQ come from the germline V gene. CDR3 DNA: TGCGCCAGCAGCTTGGGGGCTGACAATCAGCCCCAGCATTTT. Amino acid sequence: CASSLGADNQPQHF.

The chain employs TRBV5-6 and TRBJ2-2, with D perhaps TRBD1 (6 bases). This CDR3 contains 16 residues. Trimming shortened V by 1 base and J by 4 bases, and 14 bases separated the two germline ends. The V gene's germline CDR1 is SGHDT and CDR2 YYEEEE. DNA of the CDR3: TGTGCCAGCAGCTTGAGGAACAGGGCAGGCACCGGGGAGCTGTTTTTT. This encodes CASSLRNRAGTGELFF.

The chain is built from TRBV4-3 and TRBJ2-7, with D tentatively TRBD1 (6 bases). The CDR3 loop spans 15 amino acids. Germline CDR1 LGHNA, CDR2 YSLEER. V was clipped by 1 base and J by 4 bases, with 14 bases between them. CDR3 nucleotides: TGCGCCAGCAGCCAAGGACTCAGGGGTTCGTACGAGCAGTACTTC. Its protein product is CASSQGLRGSYEQYF.

The V and J genes are TRBV27 and TRBJ2-5, with a tentative D call TRBD2 (7 bases). Trimming stripped 2 bases from V and 5 bases from J, with 15 bases between. The germline CDR1 and CDR2 sequences are MNHEY and SMNVEV (reference sequence). The CDR3 totals 15 residues. CDR3 residues: CASSLTRGAGETQYF. The CDR3 nucleotides are TGTGCCAGCAGTTTAACACGGGGGGCCGGGGAGACCCAGTACTTC.

V gene TRBV18 combines with J gene TRBJ2-7; D gene ambiguous. The CDR3 contains 13 residues. V was clipped by 0 bases and J by 5 bases, with 8 bases between them. Germline V gene sequence: CDR1 KGHSH, CDR2 LQKENI. CDR3 DNA: TGTGCCAGCTCACCACCGGCGGTGAACGAGCAGTACTTC. Its protein product is CASSPPAVNEQYF.

This clonotype was seen a handful of times. This sequence joins TRBV3-1 and TRBJ2-5; D not resolved. Between the trimmed V and J ends, which lost 1 base and 5 bases, there was a span of 14 bases. Germline lookup yields CDR1 LGHDT and CDR2 YNNKEL (reference sequence). CDR3 size: 15 residues. In DNA form, the CDR3 reads TGTGCCAGCAGCCAAGTATTCGGCGTAGGCGAGACCCAGTACTTC. It yields the protein CASSQVFGVGETQYF.

The rearrangement links TRBV7-9 to TRBJ2-1; 11 bases line up with TRBD2. Germline V gene sequence: CDR1 SEHNR, CDR2 FQNEAQ (reference sequence). V dropped 5 bases and J dropped 15; count of bases not matched to a gene: 18. The CDR3 has 16 amino acids. The CDR3 sequence: CASSRQRLAGGGFLFF. CDR3 bases: TGTGCCAGCAGCCGACAGCGGCTAGCGGGAGGAGGTTTTCTGTTCTTC.

This clonotype showed up just a few times. This chain joins TRBV7-2 and TRBJ1-6, with TRBD1 matching 7 bases. Germline assignment: CDR1 SGHTA and CDR2 FQGNSA. This CDR3 region has 15 residues. The V gene end was trimmed by 6 bases and the J gene end by 2 bases; junction bases not matched to a gene: 4. The CDR3 DNA follows: TGTGCCAGCAGATACGACAGGGCCTATAATTCACCCCTCCACTTT. Translation: CASRYDRAYNSPLHF.

This clonotype was observed a handful of times. The chain has TRBV4-1 and TRBJ1-4, with D perhaps TRBD1 (5 bases). The germline V gene encodes CDR1 MGHRA and CDR2 YSYEKL. Trimming left V 0 bases short and J 10 bases short, with 15 bases between. CDR3 length: 15 amino acids. The CDR3: CASSQEEGRVGKLFF. The CDR3 bases are TGCGCCAGCAGCCAAGAAGAGGGGAGGGTCGGAAAACTGTTTTTT.

This clonotype has a handful of counts. The gene calls are TRBV20-1 and TRBJ2-7, with D possibly matching TRBD1 (6 bases). The CDR3 covers 11 residues. CDR1 and CDR2 from the germline V gene are DFQATT and SNEGSKA (reference sequence). Trimming shortened V by 5 bases and J by 4 bases, and 9 bases separated the two germline ends. The CDR3 sequence: CSAQQGYEQYF. DNA of the CDR3: TGCAGTGCTCAACAGGGTTACGAGCAGTACTTC.

This clonotype was seen a few times. CDR3 protein: CASSLVSGTYNEQFF. The CDR3 DNA sequence: TGCGCCAGCAGCTTAGTCTCGGGAACCTACAATGAGCAGTTCTTC. The chain has TRBV5-1 and TRBJ2-1; tentative D call: TRBD2 (5 bases). The CDR3 contains 15 residues. From germline, CDR1 is SGHRS and CDR2 YFSETQ. V lost 2 bases and J 2 bases, leaving 11 bases between the germline ends.